Below are 32 T cell receptor beta chains sequenced from a single sample in a study of T-cell reconstitution after alpha-beta-depleted transplantation in children. For TCRbeta, the library was prepared with unique molecular identifiers. Using its own MiXCR run on the PCR reads, TCRdb lists one record per CDR3 protein. The sample comprises about 980,000 distinct CDR3 sequences, about 26% of which are singletons, and roughly 30% rests with the top ten. Sequences were derived from PBMCs, mostly from graft donor cells, sampled 360 days after TCRalphabeta/CD19-depleted stem cell transplant. The receptors here all came from a boy younger than two who had a stem cell transplant for SCID, so the T cells may come from the graft donor.

This clonotype was seen only a few times. This sequence joins TRBV7-7 and TRBJ2-1; TRBD1 matches at 7 bases. The trim removed 1 base at V and 5 bases at J, leaving 2 bases unmatched. Germline lookup yields CDR1 SSHAT and CDR2 FNYEAQ (reference sequence). The CDR3 is 14 amino acids. CDR3 protein: CASSLGQGHNEQFF. CDR3 coding DNA: TGTGCCAGCAGCTTAGGACAGGGACACAATGAGCAGTTCTTC. Combining the CDR3 with reference TRBV7-7 and TRBJ2-1 gives the whole variable domain GAGVSQSPRYKVTKRGQDVTLRCDPISSHATLYWYQQALGQGPEFLTYFNYEAQPDKSGLPSDRFSAERPEGSISTLTIQRTEQRDSAMYRCASSLGQGHNEQFFGPGTRLTVL.

This clonotype was recorded a few times. This sequence joins TRBV4-2 and TRBJ2-1; D is possibly TRBD2 (6 bases). Germline values: CDR1 LGHNA, CDR2 YNFKEQ. Trimming removed 4 bases from V and 10 bases from J, with 11 bases in between. The CDR3 covers 12 residues. The CDR3 reads CASSRDFREQFF. Here the CDR3 DNA reads TGTGCCAGCAGCCGGGACTTTCGAGAGCAGTTCTTC.

This clonotype has just a few counts. V gene TRBV12-3 or TRBV12-4 combines with J gene TRBJ2-2; D is undetermined. CDR3 length: 13 residues. The V gene lost 4 bases and the J gene lost 4 bases, with 7 bases spanning the gap. The DNA for the CDR3 is TGTGCCAGCAGTTCCCTTGCCACCGGGGAGCTGTTTTTT. Amino acid sequence: CASSSLATGELFF.

The sample holds one count of this clonotype. CDR3 in DNA: TGCAGTGCTATCGGGGGGGCTGGGACTGAAGCTTTCTTT. As protein: CSAIGGAGTEAFF. V usage is TRBV20-1 and J usage is TRBJ1-1, with a tentative D call TRBD1 (6 bases). The CDR3 totals 13 residues. V gave up 4 bases and J gave up 5 bases, with 14 bases separating them. The germline V gene has CDR1 DFQATT and CDR2 SNEGSKA (reference sequence).

In its sample, this clonotype was seen a few times. V usage is TRBV25-1 and J usage is TRBJ1-1; the match to TRBD1 covers 8 bases. J lost 5 bases, V lost 1 base, and 9 bases had no gene match. CDR1 is MGHDK and CDR2 is SYGVNS in the germline V gene. The CDR3 loop spans 16 amino acids. The CDR3 coding sequence is TGTGCCAGCAGTGAATCATGGACAGGGAGGGGTACTGAAGCTTTCTTT. Protein: CASSESWTGRGTEAFF.

This chain uses TRBV4-1 with TRBJ2-2; D uncertain. The V and J ends lost 2 bases and 4 bases respectively, with 11 bases between them. CDR1 and CDR2 from the germline V gene are MGHRA and YSYEKL. The CDR3 sequence is 15 residues long. CDR3 bases: TGCGCCAGCAGCCAATCCTTTAGCCGCACCGGGGAGCTGTTTTTT. Its translation is CASSQSFSRTGELFF.

The rearrangement uses TRBV12-3 or TRBV12-4 and TRBJ2-7, with D uncertain. The V end lost 11 bases, the J end lost 11 bases, and 10 bases lay between the germline ends. CDR3 size: 8 residues. The CDR3 region is CAWPRKYF. CDR3 bases: TGTGCCTGGCCGCGAAAGTACTTC.

In its sample, this clonotype was seen a few times. This chain links TRBV11-2 with TRBJ2-7; D possibly corresponds to TRBD2 (5 bases). Germline CDR1 is SGHAT and CDR2 is FQNNGV. The CDR3 runs 17 residues. Trimming left V 1 base short and J 3 bases short, with 19 bases between. CDR3: CASSLVSGRGVNYEQYF. The CDR3 coding sequence is TGTGCCAGCAGCTTAGTCTCCGGCCGGGGAGTTAACTACGAGCAGTACTTC.

This CDR3 reads CASSGGHYNSPLHF. In nucleotides, the CDR3 is TGTGCCAGCAGTGGGGGGCATTATAATTCACCCCTCCACTTT. The V and J genes are TRBV12-3 or TRBV12-4 and TRBJ1-6; a weak D match, TRBD1 (6 bases). With 5 bases removed from V and 4 bases from J, the gap between germline ends came to 9 bases. This CDR3 is 14 amino acids long.

This clonotype came up a few times. This sequence joins TRBV29-1 and TRBJ2-6; D remains ambiguous. The V and J ends lost 4 bases and 0 bases respectively, with 10 bases between them. Germline loops: CDR1 SQVTM, CDR2 ANQGSEA. This CDR3 contains 15 residues. Here the CDR3 DNA reads TGCAGCGTTGGGGTCCAAGGCTCTGGGGCCAACGTCCTGACTTTC. Amino acids: CSVGVQGSGANVLTF.

This clonotype was seen a handful of times. The chain has TRBV12-3 or TRBV12-4 and TRBJ2-2; a weak D match, TRBD1 (5 bases). Trimming took 7 bases from V and 1 from J, leaving 13 bases between them. This CDR3 has 15 amino acids. CDR3 nucleotide sequence: TGTGCCAGCAACCCTGACAGATTGAACACCGGGGAGCTGTTTTTT. Translating gives CASNPDRLNTGELFF.

V is TRBV12-3 or TRBV12-4 and J is TRBJ2-3, with 15 bases matching TRBD2. The CDR3 runs 16 residues. J gave up 5 bases and V 5 bases, and 5 bases lay outside the gene matches. The CDR3 DNA sequence: TGTGCCAGCAGTCCCGGACTAGCGGGGGGGCAAGATACGCAGTATTTT. Amino acid sequence: CASSPGLAGGQDTQYF.

J is TRBJ2-5 and V is TRBV9; TRBD1 matches at 8 bases. The length of the CDR3 is 17 residues. The J segment lost 2 bases and the V segment lost 2 bases, leaving 11 bases of the junction unmatched. Germline V CDR1 and CDR2: SGDLS, YYNGEE. The CDR3: CASSVPLQTGGQETQYF. The CDR3, as DNA: TGTGCCAGCAGCGTGCCCCTACAAACAGGGGGACAAGAGACCCAGTACTTC. Drawing the rest from reference TRBV9 and TRBJ2-5, the complete variable domain is DSGVTQTPKHLITATGQRVTLRCSPRSGDLSVYWYQQSLDQGLQFLIQYYNGEERAKGNILERFSAQQFPDLHSELNLSSLELGDSALYFCASSVPLQTGGQETQYFGPGTRLLVL.

The CDR3 sequence is CSASQMELALIAKNIQYF. The CDR3 DNA reads TGCAGTGCTAGTCAGATGGAACTAGCGTTGATAGCCAAAAACATTCAGTACTTC. The chain joins TRBV20-1 to TRBJ2-4; 7 bases are shared with TRBD2. V dropped 3 bases and J dropped 0; count of bases not matched to a gene: 14. The length of the CDR3 is 18 residues. Germline V CDR1 and CDR2: DFQATT, SNEGSKA (reference sequence).

The CDR3 is CASRQGSGANVLTF. The CDR3 nucleotides read TGCGCCAGCAGACAGGGGTCTGGGGCCAACGTCCTGACTTTC. The chain has TRBV5-1 and TRBJ2-6; the match to TRBD1 covers 7 bases. There are 14 residues in the CDR3. Germline CDR1 is SGHRS and CDR2 is YFSETQ. V lost 5 bases and J lost 1; bases outside the gene matches: 0.

The genes are TRBV18 and TRBJ2-3, with D maybe TRBD2 (5 bases). The CDR3 length is 15 residues. With 4 bases removed from V and 2 bases from J, the gap between germline ends came to 13 bases. The germline V gene has CDR1 KGHSH and CDR2 LQKENI. CDR3 protein: CASSQSRTLTDTQYF. CDR3 coding DNA: TGTGCCAGCTCACAAAGTAGGACTCTCACAGATACGCAGTATTTT.

The chain uses TRBV15 and TRBJ1-5, with 9 bases matching TRBD1. The CDR3 has 14 amino acids. With 5 bases clipped from V and 6 bases from J, the junction kept 5 bases outside the gene matches. Germline V gene sequence: CDR1 LNHNV, CDR2 YYDKDF (reference sequence). The CDR3 region has the DNA TGTGCCACCAGCTACAGGGGGCCGGGTCAGCCCCAGCATTTT. Protein product: CATSYRGPGQPQHF. Based on the CDR3 plus reference TRBV15 and TRBJ1-5, the full variable domain is DAMVIQNPRYQVTQFGKPVTLSCSQTLNHNVMYWYQQKSSQAPKLLFHYYDKDFNNEADTPDNFQSRRPNTSFCFLDIRSPGLGDTAMYLCATSYRGPGQPQHFGDGTRLSIL.

This clonotype was detected only once. The chain couples TRBV15 to TRBJ2-1; 8 bases fit TRBD1. The germline V gene has CDR1 LNHNV and CDR2 YYDKDF (reference sequence). J was trimmed by 9 bases and V by 0 bases; bases with no gene match: 4. This CDR3 has 14 residues. CDR3 sequence: CATSRDQGASEQFF. CDR3 nucleotide sequence: TGTGCCACCAGCAGAGATCAGGGGGCAAGTGAGCAGTTCTTC.

The gene calls are TRBV5-1 and TRBJ2-7; D may be TRBD1 (6 bases). The CDR3 is made up of 15 amino acids. Germline V CDR1 and CDR2: SGHRS, YFSETQ. The ends were cut back, 4 bases at V and 0 bases at J, with 14 bases in the middle. The CDR3 sequence: CASSQGHGNSYEQYF. DNA for the CDR3: TGCGCCAGCAGCCAGGGACATGGGAACTCCTACGAGCAGTACTTC. The full variable domain, rest sourced from reference TRBV5-1 and TRBJ2-7, is KAGVTQTPRYLIKTRGQQVTLSCSPISGHRSVSWYQQTPGQGLQFLFEYFSETQRNKGNFPGRFSGRQFSNSRSEMNVSTLELGDSALYLCASSQGHGNSYEQYFGPGTRLTVT.

The chain combines TRBV25-1 with TRBJ1-1, with D perhaps TRBD1 (5 bases). With 7 bases removed from V and 3 bases from J, the gap between germline ends came to 15 bases. The CDR3 is 14 residues long. CDR1 is MGHDK, CDR2 SYGVNS, per germline. The CDR3, as DNA: TGTGCCAGCAAACCGGGACGTGGGTACACTGAAGCTTTCTTT. Residues: CASKPGRGYTEAFF.

This sequence joins TRBV12-3 or TRBV12-4 and TRBJ2-3; TRBD1 is a possible D gene (6 bases). The CDR3 loop spans 16 amino acids. Trimming removed 1 base at V and 2 bases at J, with 13 bases between. This chain's CDR3 is CASSLGFGQPTDTQYF. Here the CDR3 DNA reads TGTGCCAGCAGTTTAGGATTCGGACAGCCCACAGATACGCAGTATTTT.

The J gene is TRBJ2-1, the V gene TRBV24-1; D may be TRBD1 (5 bases). The germline V gene encodes CDR1 KGHDR and CDR2 SFDVKD. The CDR3 is 15 residues long. Trimming removed 6 bases from V and 5 bases from J, with 16 bases in between. Here the CDR3 DNA reads TGTGCCACCAGTCCTAACGACAGTCCAAACAATGAGCAGTTCTTC. Amino acid sequence: CATSPNDSPNNEQFF.

This clonotype was counted a few times. The V gene is TRBV12-3 or TRBV12-4, the J gene TRBJ2-3; 9 nucleotides agree with TRBD1. V dropped 8 bases and J dropped 5; count of bases not matched to a gene: 2. The CDR3 extends over 12 amino acids. This CDR3 reads CASRGQGDTQYF. The CDR3 DNA reads TGTGCCAGCCGGGGACAGGGAGATACGCAGTATTTT.

This clonotype came up many times. The rearrangement links TRBV5-1 to TRBJ2-5, with D maybe TRBD2 (5 bases). The CDR3 totals 15 residues. CDR1 SGHRS and CDR2 YFSETQ come from the germline V gene. V was trimmed by 2 bases and J by 5 bases, leaving 16 bases between them. As DNA, the CDR3 is TGCGCCAGCAGCTTTGTAGACCCTGGGGAGGAGACCCAGTACTTC. Amino acid sequence: CASSFVDPGEETQYF.

The chain couples TRBV12-3 or TRBV12-4 to TRBJ1-6; no definite D call. There are 14 residues in the CDR3. V shed 5 bases and J shed 9 bases, with 14 bases lying between them. The CDR3 region has the DNA TGTGCCAGCAGTACGACAAACCCGAGTTCACCCCTCCACTTT. Its protein product is CASSTTNPSSPLHF.

This clonotype was detected a few times. The CDR3, as DNA: TGCAGTGCTAGACCCGCGCCTAGTATGGTGTACGAGCAGTACTTC. Protein: CSARPAPSMVYEQYF. The chain joins TRBV20-1 to TRBJ2-7; D unclear. The length of the CDR3 is 15 residues. Germline CDR1 and CDR2: DFQATT and SNEGSKA (reference sequence). V shed 2 bases and J shed 4 bases, with 18 bases lying between them.

This chain joins TRBV15 and TRBJ2-6; no clear D. Trimming took off 5 bases at V and 0 bases at J, with 8 bases between the two ends. CDR1 and CDR2 (germline): LNHNV, YYDKDF (reference sequence). CDR3 length: 15 residues. CDR3 sequence (DNA): TGTGCCACCAGCCAAGGTCCCTCTGGGGCCAACGTCCTGACTTTC. Its translation: CATSQGPSGANVLTF.

V is TRBV14 and J is TRBJ1-4, with 7 bases identical to TRBD1. The germline V gene has CDR1 SGHDN and CDR2 FVKESK. The junction had 9 bases not matched to a gene; V was cut back by 1 base and J by 7 bases. The CDR3 runs 16 residues. CDR3 in DNA: TGTGCCAGCAGCCAAGGCCCGAGGGGGCCCGGTGAAAAACTGTTTTTT. It is translated as CASSQGPRGPGEKLFF.

The sample holds a few counts of this clonotype. This sequence joins TRBV27 and TRBJ1-2, with D unresolved. V was clipped by 5 bases and J by 8 bases, with 21 bases between them. Germline values: CDR1 MNHEY, CDR2 SMNVEV (reference sequence). The CDR3 runs 15 residues. CDR3 residues: CASSPLMGSSHGYTF. The CDR3 DNA sequence: TGTGCCAGCAGTCCACTCATGGGCTCTAGTCACGGCTACACCTTC.

J is TRBJ1-1 and V is TRBV6-5, with 10 bases lining up with TRBD1. Germline values: CDR1 MNHEY, CDR2 SVGAGI. This CDR3 has 17 residues. After removal of 1 base from V and 5 bases from J, the junction contained 10 bases not matched to a gene. The CDR3 loop reads CASSYFRDRGLRTEAFF. The DNA of the CDR3 is TGTGCCAGCAGTTACTTCAGGGACAGGGGATTGAGGACTGAAGCTTTCTTT.

The gene calls are TRBV19 and TRBJ1-5; the D gene is possibly TRBD1 (5 bases). The V gene's germline CDR1 is LNHDA and CDR2 SQIVND (reference sequence). Trimming stripped 8 bases from V and 2 bases from J, with 19 bases between. The CDR3 has 16 residues. CDR3 loop: CASRSGGSTGNQPQHF. CDR3 DNA: TGTGCCAGTCGATCGGGGGGATCCACGGGCAATCAGCCCCAGCATTTT.

This clonotype turned up a few times. The gene calls are TRBV6-5 and TRBJ2-1; 7 bases fit TRBD2. The trim removed 4 bases at V and 8 bases at J, leaving 8 bases unmatched. The CDR3 covers 14 residues. Germline V gene lookup returns CDR1 MNHEY and CDR2 SVGAGI. The chain's CDR3 is CASSWTRTTDEQFF. CDR3 nucleotide sequence: TGTGCCAGCAGTTGGACTAGAACCACGGATGAGCAGTTCTTC.